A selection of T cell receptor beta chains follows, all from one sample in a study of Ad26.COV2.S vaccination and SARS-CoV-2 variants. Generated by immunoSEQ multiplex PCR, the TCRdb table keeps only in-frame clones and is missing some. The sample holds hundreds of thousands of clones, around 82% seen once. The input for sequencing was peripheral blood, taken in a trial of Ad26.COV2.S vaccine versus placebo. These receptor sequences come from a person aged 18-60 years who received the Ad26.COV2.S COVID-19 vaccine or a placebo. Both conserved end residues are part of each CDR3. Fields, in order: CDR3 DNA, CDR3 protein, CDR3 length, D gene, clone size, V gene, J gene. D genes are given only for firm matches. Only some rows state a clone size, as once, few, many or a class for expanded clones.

TGTGCCAGCAGCCAAAACATGCCGCCCCTTATGTATTTT,CASSQNMPPLMYF,13,.,.,TRBV14,TRBJ2-3
TGTGCCAGCAGCAGGATAAATCCGGAAGAGACCCAGTACTTC,CASSRINPEETQYF,14,.,.,TRBV7-2,TRBJ2-5
TGTGCCAGCAGCCAAGGCCCAGGGGGGGGCGCTTTCTTT,CASSQGPGGGAFF,13,TRBD1,.,TRBV3-1/TRBV3-2,TRBJ1-1
TGTGCCAGCAGGAGGGGGATGAACTATGGCTACACCTTC,CASRRGMNYGYTF,13,.,.,TRBV3-1/TRBV3-2,TRBJ1-2
TGTGCCAGCAGCCCCGGCGCGGGCCGCGGCTATGGCTACACCTTC,CASSPGAGRGYGYTF,15,.,.,TRBV6-2/TRBV6-3,TRBJ1-2
TGCAGCGTTGACGGGATTCAGGCAGATACGCAGTATTTT,CSVDGIQADTQYF,13,.,.,TRBV29-1,TRBJ2-3
TGCAGTGCTGCAGGGGGGACCACTAGGCTCTTC,CSAAGGTTRLF,11,.,few,TRBV20-1,TRBJ2-1
TGTGCCAGCAGCCCCAGACTAGCGGGGTATAAATACAATGAGCAGTTCTTC,CASSPRLAGYKYNEQFF,17,TRBD2,.,TRBV9,TRBJ2-1
TGCGCCAGCAGCTTAACAGGGGATTCTTATCAGCCCCAGCATTTT,CASSLTGDSYQPQHF,15,TRBD1,.,TRBV5-1,TRBJ1-5
TGTGCCAGCAGCTTCAGTAATGAAAAACTGTTTTTT,CASSFSNEKLFF,12,.,.,TRBV11-3,TRBJ1-4
TGTGCCAGCAGCGGACAGGGTGCGAACACCGGGGAGCTGTTTTTT,CASSGQGANTGELFF,15,TRBD1,.,TRBV2,TRBJ2-2
TGCGCCAGCAGCTTGGATAGCGGGAGTGCTGGCGAGCAGTACTTC,CASSLDSGSAGEQYF,15,TRBD2,.,TRBV5-1,TRBJ2-7
TGTGCCAGCAGCCGGGTGGGCGGAAGCACAGATACGCAGTATTTT,CASSRVGGSTDTQYF,15,.,.,TRBV3-1/TRBV3-2,TRBJ2-3
TGTGCCAGTAGCCCTGGAGGGTGGACTGAAGCTTTCTTT,CASSPGGWTEAFF,13,.,.,TRBV19,TRBJ1-1
TGTGCCAGCAGCCGGGACAGGGTAGGGAATGAGCAGTTCTTC,CASSRDRVGNEQFF,14,TRBD1,few,TRBV3-1/TRBV3-2,TRBJ2-1
TGTGCCAGCAGCCAGGCTCTACCGGCCTACGAGCAGTACTTC,CASSQALPAYEQYF,14,.,.,TRBV11-3,TRBJ2-7
TGTGCCACCAGTGATTCGGTAGGGCTCTACAATGAGCAGTTCTTC,CATSDSVGLYNEQFF,15,.,.,TRBV24-1,TRBJ2-1
TGTGCCAGCAGCTTGAGGGGGGCTGCCTACGAGCAGTACTTC,CASSLRGAAYEQYF,14,.,.,TRBV5-5,TRBJ2-7
TGTGCCAGCAGCCCCGGACAGGGGACTTTGAACACTGAAGCTTTCTTT,CASSPGQGTLNTEAFF,16,TRBD1,.,TRBV11-3,TRBJ1-1
TGTGCCAGCAGCCATGGCGCGGGGGCCCACAATGAGCAGTTCTTC,CASSHGAGAHNEQFF,15,.,.,TRBV14,TRBJ2-1
TGTGCCAGCAGACCACAGGGCTACAATGAGCAGTTCTTC,CASRPQGYNEQFF,13,.,.,TRBV7-2,TRBJ2-1
TGTGCCAGCTCACCACCTCGGCCAGCCAATGAGCAGTTCTTC,CASSPPRPANEQFF,14,.,.,TRBV18,TRBJ2-1
TGTGCTAGTGGTTTGGTATATAACGCAGGCCCCTATGGCTACACCTTC,CASGLVYNAGPYGYTF,16,.,once,TRBV12-5,TRBJ1-2